The 12 T cell receptor beta chains below come from one sample, sequenced in a study of shared clonotypes between healthy human individuals. Naive CD8 cells lacked CD45RO, underwent positive selection for CCR7 and left out terminally differentiated effector memory CD45RA+ cells. Method: immunoSEQ multiplex PCR; TCRdb's copy keeps in-frame clones and lacks some. Seen here are some 2 million clones, about 95% observed once, and the top ten hold more than 0.95%. Sequencing was carried out using naive CD8+ T cells sorted from blood. The source is a man aged 18-30 years in good health.

This sequence joins TRBV14 and TRBJ2-1; TRBD2 matches at 10 bases. The CDR3 is made up of 17 amino acids. Losses at the gene ends were 1 base for V and 8 bases for J; bases not matched to a gene: 11. The germline CDR1 and CDR2 sequences are SGHDN and FVKESK. CDR3 bases: TGTGCCAGCAGCCAAGGACTAGCGGGCCTCCTCGGCGATGAGCAGTTCTTC. This codes for CASSQGLAGLLGDEQFF.

The CDR3 DNA reads as TGTGCCAGCAGTCCACGGACTACTGATACGCAGTATTTT. Its protein is CASSPRTTDTQYF. This sequence joins TRBV6-5 and TRBJ2-3; D may be TRBD2 (6 bases). V lost 5 bases and J 6 bases, leaving 12 bases between the germline ends. CDR1 is MNHEY and CDR2 is SVGAGI in the germline V gene. CDR3 length: 13 residues.

Remarks on this clone: Other DNA variants within this sample encode the same CDR3. This chain joins TRBV27 and TRBJ1-6; no firm D call. The CDR3 loop spans 14 amino acids. The V gene lost 2 bases and the J gene lost 1 base, with 3 bases spanning the gap. CDR1 MNHEY and CDR2 SMNVEV come from the germline V gene (reference sequence). The CDR3 sequence: CASSLSSYNSPLHF. CDR3 in DNA: TGTGCCAGCAGTTTAAGTTCCTATAATTCACCCCTCCACTTT.

The V gene is TRBV6-5, the J gene TRBJ2-3; D perhaps matches TRBD2 (6 bases). The CDR3 sequence is 13 residues long. V was shortened by 10 bases and J by 4 bases, with 15 bases between the two germline ends. CDR1 and CDR2 (germline): MNHEY, SVGAGI. In nucleotides, the CDR3 is TGTGCCACGAGGGACTGGAATTCAGATACGCAGTATTTT. Residues: CATRDWNSDTQYF.

The chain recombines TRBV9 with TRBJ2-7, with D unresolved. The V gene lost 3 bases and the J gene lost 5 bases, with 12 bases spanning the gap. The CDR3 sequence is 13 residues long. CDR1 and CDR2 from the germline V gene are SGDLS and YYNGEE. The chain's CDR3 is CASSGLDHNEQYF. DNA of the CDR3: TGTGCCAGCAGCGGCCTAGACCACAACGAGCAGTACTTC.

This chain links TRBV28 with TRBJ2-7, with 7 positions matching TRBD2. Germline V CDR1 and CDR2: MDHEN, SYDVKM. The CDR3 contains 13 residues. This CDR3 is CAAGSGGSYEQYF. The CDR3 DNA reads as TGTGCAGCCGGGTCGGGGGGCTCCTACGAGCAGTACTTC.

The J gene is TRBJ2-1, the V gene TRBV5-4; possible D gene TRBD2, 6 bases. Trimming took 5 bases from V and 7 from J, leaving 13 bases between them. The CDR3 runs to 13 residues. Germline V gene lookup returns CDR1 SGHNT and CDR2 YYREEE (reference sequence). Written as DNA, the CDR3 is TGTGCCAGCAGGCCCGGAGGGGAGAATGAGCAGTTCTTC. Its translation: CASRPGGENEQFF.

The chain has TRBV7-3 and TRBJ2-7, with 8 bases aligning to TRBD2. This CDR3 region has 15 residues. The V gene end was trimmed by 2 bases and the J gene end by 3 bases; junction bases not matched to a gene: 6. CDR1 is SGHTA and CDR2 is FQGTGA in the germline V gene. CDR3 in DNA: TGTGCCAGCAGCTTAGAAGCGGGGGCCTTCTACGAGCAGTACTTC. It specifies CASSLEAGAFYEQYF.

This sequence joins TRBV15 and TRBJ2-3, with D tentatively TRBD1 (6 bases). V was pared by 3 bases and J by 2 bases, with 15 bases between. This CDR3 region has 16 residues. Germline loops: CDR1 LNHNV, CDR2 YYDKDF (reference sequence). The CDR3 region has the DNA TGTGCCACCAGCAGTTACAGGGAAGGCTACACAGATACGCAGTATTTT. It is translated as CATSSYREGYTDTQYF.

The V and J genes are TRBV2 and TRBJ2-7; D remains ambiguous. CDR3 length: 13 residues. Germline V CDR1 and CDR2: SNHLY, FYNNEI. Trimming left V 3 bases short and J 4 bases short, with 10 bases between. CDR3 nucleotide sequence: TGTGCCAGCAGTGACCCGACTCAGTACGAGCAGTACTTC. This encodes CASSDPTQYEQYF.

CDR3 sequence: CASSDPGLAKNIQYF. The CDR3 DNA reads as TGCGCCAGCAGTGATCCAGGGCTAGCCAAAAACATTCAGTACTTC. The chain couples TRBV10-2 to TRBJ2-4; D perhaps matches TRBD1 (5 bases). In germline, CDR1 is WSHSY, CDR2 SAAADI. The CDR3 is made up of 15 amino acids. V was clipped by 3 bases and J by 0 bases, with 9 bases between them.

This clone occurred once. This chain links TRBV19 with TRBJ2-2, with D perhaps TRBD2 (6 bases). Germline V gene sequence: CDR1 LNHDA, CDR2 SQIVND (reference sequence). Trimming stripped 8 bases from V and 6 bases from J, with 13 bases between. This CDR3 contains 13 residues. Here the CDR3 DNA reads TGTGCCAGTTATGGGACTCCACCCGGGGAGCTGTTTTTT. This translates into CASYGTPPGELFF.